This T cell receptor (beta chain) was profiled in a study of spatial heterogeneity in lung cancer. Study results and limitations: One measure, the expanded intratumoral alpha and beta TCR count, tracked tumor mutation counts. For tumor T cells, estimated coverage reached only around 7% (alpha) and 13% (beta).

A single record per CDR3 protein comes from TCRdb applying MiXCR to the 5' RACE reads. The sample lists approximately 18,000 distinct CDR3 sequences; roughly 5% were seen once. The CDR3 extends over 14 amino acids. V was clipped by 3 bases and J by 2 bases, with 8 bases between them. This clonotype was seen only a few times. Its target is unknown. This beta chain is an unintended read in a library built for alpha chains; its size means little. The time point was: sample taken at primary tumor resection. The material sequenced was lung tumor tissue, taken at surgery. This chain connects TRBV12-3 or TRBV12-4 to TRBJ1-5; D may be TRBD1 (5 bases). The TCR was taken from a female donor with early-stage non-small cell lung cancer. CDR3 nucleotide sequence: TGTGCCAGCAGTTTGATCAGGGGCAATCAGCCCCAGCATTTT. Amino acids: CASSLIRGNQPQHF.